The text below deals with one T cell receptor (beta chain). This same CDR3 is encoded by further DNA sequences in the sample. This sample was taken from a study of blood T cell repertoires in COVID-19. The wider study: COVID-19 samples collected from the United States, Italy and Spain covered acute and convalescent phases. PBMCs, B-cell-depleted T cells, or T cells were the source of the cDNA or gDNA that made up the material.

Under the authors' procedure: Reference gene primer amplification yielded estimated nucleated cell counts. Sequenced by immunoSEQ multiplex PCR; TCRdb stores in-frame clones only, minus some. The DNA gave D and trimming, while V, J and clone size come from that table. The data show about 160,000 clones, with approximately 91% seen just once and roughly 2% held by the top ten. After removal of 8 bases from V and 1 base from J, the junction contained 6 bases not matched to a gene. The V gene's germline CDR1 is SNHLY and CDR2 FYNNEI. CDR3 size: 15 residues. The J gene is TRBJ1-4, the V gene TRBV2, with 8 bases that match TRBD1. This TCR was recovered from a young man with acute or convalescent COVID-19. The sample comprised peripheral blood. The CDR3: CASSYDRGTNEKLFF. The CDR3 nucleotides read TGTGCCAGCTCTTATGACAGGGGAACTAATGAAAAACTGTTTTTT. Using reference TRBV2 and TRBJ1-4 for the parts outside the CDR3, the full variable domain is EPEVTQTPSHQVTQMGQEVILRCVPISNHLYFYWYRQILGQKVEFLVSFYNNEISEKSEIFDDQFSVERPDGSNFTLKIRSTKLEDSAMYFCASSYDRGTNEKLFFGSGTQLSVL.